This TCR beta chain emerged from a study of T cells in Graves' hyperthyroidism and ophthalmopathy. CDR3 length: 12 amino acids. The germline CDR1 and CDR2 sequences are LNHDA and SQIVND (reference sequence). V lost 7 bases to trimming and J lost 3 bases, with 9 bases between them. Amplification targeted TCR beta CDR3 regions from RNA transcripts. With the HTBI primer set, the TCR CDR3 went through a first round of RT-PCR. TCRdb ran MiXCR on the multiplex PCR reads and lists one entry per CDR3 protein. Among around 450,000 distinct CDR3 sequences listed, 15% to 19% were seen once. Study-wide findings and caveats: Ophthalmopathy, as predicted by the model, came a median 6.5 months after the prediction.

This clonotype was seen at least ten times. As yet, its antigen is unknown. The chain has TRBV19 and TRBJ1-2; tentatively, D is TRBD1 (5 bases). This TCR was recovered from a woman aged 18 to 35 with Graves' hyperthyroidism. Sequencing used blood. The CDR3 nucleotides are TGTGCCAGTACGGGACTCTACTATGGCTACACCTTC. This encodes CASTGLYYGYTF. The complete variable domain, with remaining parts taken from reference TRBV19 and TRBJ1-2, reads DGGITQSPKYLFRKEGQNVTLSCEQNLNHDAMYWYRQDPGQGLRLIYYSQIVNDFQKGDIAEGYSVSREKKESFPLTVTSAQKNPTAFYLCASTGLYYGYTFGSGTRLTVV.